The sequence of this TCR beta chain was determined in a study of pediatric ulcerative colitis. The data were produced by immunoSEQ multiplex PCR, yet TCRdb's version contains in-frame clones alone and is incomplete. The repertoire includes about 60,000 clones, about 87% of them detected once, and over 1.3% sits in the top ten. At colonoscopy, a blood sample was also collected. This CDR3 has 15 amino acids. Germline V CDR1 and CDR2: SGHRS, YFSETQ. The ends lost 4 bases at V and 4 bases at J; junction bases unmatched: 7. This sequence was found in a boy aged 5-17 years who was a control in a study of pediatric ulcerative colitis. Sequencing was done on a sample of blood. V and J are TRBV5-1 and TRBJ2-1; the match to TRBD1 covers 8 bases. CDR3 DNA: TGCGCCAGCAGCCGGACAGGGCAAGTTTACAATGAGCAGTTCTTC. This encodes CASSRTGQVYNEQFF.